This T cell receptor (beta chain) came from a study of blood T cells in healthy people across ages. Across the study: Roughly one uniquely barcoded beta molecule per two T cells was captured. Overall study findings and caveats: There was no known CMV status for donors, so expanded clonotype changes were possibly confounded.

Donors were systemically healthy Caucasian individuals from Russia aged about 6 to 100 years. Total RNA extraction produced at least 5.5 micrograms (per sample) for the study. This clonotype has just a few counts. Its target is not known. V was shortened by 7 bases and J by 8 bases, with 20 bases between the two germline ends. Germline V gene data show CDR1 as SQVTM and CDR2 as ANQGSEA. CDR3 size: 13 residues. Primers used in a second PCR of about 6 to 11 cycles were a sample-barcoded 5' primer and a J-beta primer mix. TCRdb recomputed calls from the 5' RACE reads with MiXCR, one row per CDR3 protein. The sample lists more than 1,400,000 distinct CDR3 sequences, around 39% occurring once.

V is TRBV29-1 and J is TRBJ1-2; weak D call: TRBD1 (6 bases). Sequencing used blood. The TCR sequence derives from a young woman in good health. The CDR3 DNA reads as TGCAGCGCCAGCGGGACAAGGGACCCGGGCTACACCTTC. This translates into CSASGTRDPGYTF.